This is a list of T cell receptor beta chains from one sample in a study of metastatic and nonmetastatic thyroid tumors. TCRdb re-analyzed the PCR reads through MiXCR. The sample lists about 39,000 clones, 9.5% to 13% occurring once. Sequenced input: blood. These receptors were obtained from a male donor with papillary thyroid cancer or a benign thyroid nodule (not recorded which). Some clones in this sample may be carry-over from other donors' samples. The CDR3 runs from the conserved cysteine through the conserved F or W. Fields, in order: J gene, clone size, D gene, V gene, CDR3 length, CDR3 protein, CDR3 DNA. D genes are given only for firm matches. Where a row states a size, it is once, few, many or the class of an expanded clone; other rows omit it.

>TRBJ2-1|many|TRBD2|TRBV6-1|16
CASTESGRPSYNEQFF
TGTGCCAGCACCGAAAGCGGGAGACCATCATACAATGAGCAGTTCTTC
>TRBJ2-1|many|NA|TRBV19|14
CASSIGGSYNEQFF
TGTGCCAGTAGTATAGGCGGCTCCTACAATGAGCAGTTCTTC
>TRBJ2-1|many|TRBD2|TRBV7-3|14
CASSSSGRTSEQFF
TGTGCCAGCAGCTCTAGCGGGAGGACGAGTGAGCAGTTCTTC
>TRBJ1-2|many|NA|TRBV20-1|13
CSARDRGGYGYTF
TGCAGTGCTAGAGATCGGGGAGGGTATGGCTACACCTTC
>TRBJ2-7|NA|NA|TRBV12-3/TRBV12-4|17
CASSFYPASGSSYEQYF
TGTGCCAGCAGTTTTTATCCCGCGTCAGGGAGCTCCTACGAGCAGTACTTC
>TRBJ2-1|NA|TRBD2|TRBV6-1|15
CASSEIGLAGQEQFF
TGTGCCAGCAGTGAAATCGGACTAGCGGGACAGGAGCAGTTCTTC
>TRBJ2-2|many|TRBD1|TRBV30|16
CAWSPVDRGRTGELFF
TGTGCCTGGAGCCCCGTGGACAGGGGGCGGACCGGGGAGCTGTTTTTT
>TRBJ2-7|many|TRBD1|TRBV15|15
CATSRGQGAAYEQYF
TGTGCCACCAGCAGAGGACAGGGAGCGGCCTACGAGCAGTACTTC
>TRBJ2-7|many|TRBD2|TRBV20-1|14
CSARDGGPGGEQYF
TGCAGTGCTAGAGATGGTGGACCGGGGGGCGAGCAGTACTTC
>TRBJ2-7|many|NA|TRBV24-1|13
CATSGYTSYEQYF
TGTGCCACCAGTGGCTACACCTCCTACGAGCAGTACTTC
>TRBJ2-1|many|TRBD2|TRBV9|14
CASSFSGSYNEQFF
TGTGCCAGCAGCTTTAGCGGGTCCTACAATGAGCAGTTCTTC
>TRBJ2-3|many|NA|TRBV4-2|16
CASSQESGGGADTQYF
TGTGCCAGCAGCCAAGAGAGCGGAGGGGGGGCAGATACGCAGTATTTT
>TRBJ2-1|many|TRBD2|TRBV11-2|17
CASSFRPVALAVGEQFF
TGTGCCAGCAGCTTTCGGCCTGTGGCACTAGCGGTCGGCGAGCAGTTCTTC
>TRBJ2-7|few|NA|TRBV3-1|15
CASSQEWANSYEQYF
TGTGCCAGCAGCCAAGAGTGGGCAAACTCCTACGAGCAGTACTTC
>TRBJ1-2|many|TRBD1|TRBV19|14
CASSKGQANYGYTF
TGTGCCAGTAGTAAAGGACAGGCTAACTATGGCTACACCTTC
>TRBJ2-7|few|TRBD2|TRBV18|13
CASSPLAGYEQYF
TGTGCCAGCTCACCTCTAGCGGGATACGAGCAGTACTTC
>TRBJ1-1|many|NA|TRBV18|13
CASSPGSGYEAFF
TGTGCCAGCTCACCCGGGTCGGGATATGAAGCTTTCTTT
>TRBJ1-5|NA|NA|TRBV6-1|13
CASSPPWVRPQHF
TGTGCCAGCAGTCCACCATGGGTTCGGCCCCAGCATTTT
>TRBJ2-7|many|NA|TRBV20-1|14
CSARRAGSNYEQYF
TGCAGTGCTAGACGGGCAGGGTCGAACTACGAGCAGTACTTC
>TRBJ1-5|many|TRBD1|TRBV11-1|15
CASSLGTGGNQPQHF
TGTGCCAGCAGCTTAGGGACAGGGGGCAATCAGCCCCAGCATTTT
>TRBJ2-1|many|TRBD2|TRBV7-9|14
CASSLERGSNEQFF
TGTGCCAGCAGCTTAGAGCGGGGGTCCAATGAGCAGTTCTTC
>TRBJ2-5|NA|NA|TRBV28|15
CASSDYSGGKETQYF
TGTGCCAGCAGTGACTATAGCGGTGGGAAAGAGACCCAGTACTTC
>TRBJ2-2|medium-sized|NA|TRBV6-1|14
CASSRRRDTGELFF
TGTGCCAGCAGTCGGCGACGAGACACCGGGGAGCTGTTTTTT
>TRBJ1-4|many|NA|TRBV4-3|15
CASSQDRGHNEKLFF
TGCGCCAGCAGCCAAGATCGCGGTCATAATGAAAAACTGTTTTTT
>TRBJ2-6|many|NA|TRBV7-2|16
CASSPRRVSGANVLTF
TGTGCCAGCAGCCCGAGACGGGTCTCTGGGGCCAACGTCCTGACTTTC
>TRBJ2-3|many|NA|TRBV19|16
CASSPYMQEYSDTQYF
TGTGCCAGTAGTCCTTACATGCAAGAGTATTCAGATACGCAGTATTTT
>TRBJ2-5|many|TRBD2|TRBV20-1|14
CSAQSRGREETQYF
TGCAGTGCCCAGAGCCGGGGGAGGGAAGAGACCCAGTACTTC
>TRBJ2-1|many|TRBD1|TRBV20-1|13
CSASRTGMNEQFF
TGCAGTGCTTCCCGGACAGGGATGAATGAGCAGTTCTTC
>TRBJ1-1|medium-sized|NA|TRBV6-1|11
CASRRQIEAFF
TGTGCCAGCAGAAGACAGATTGAAGCTTTCTTT
>TRBJ2-1|many|NA|TRBV6-1|12
CASSPGPHEQFF
TGTGCCAGCAGCCCCGGGCCTCATGAGCAGTTCTTC
>TRBJ2-7|many|NA|TRBV19|14
CASRMTRSSYEQYF
TGTGCCAGTAGGATGACACGATCCTCTTACGAGCAGTACTTC
>TRBJ2-2|few|TRBD2|TRBV12-3/TRBV12-4|15
CASRLAGGPGGELFF
TGTGCCAGCAGATTAGCGGGAGGTCCAGGCGGGGAGCTGTTTTTT
>TRBJ2-3|few|NA|TRBV4-1|18
CASSQFGGVADRTDTQYF
TGCGCCAGCAGCCAATTTGGGGGCGTAGCGGACCGCACAGATACGCAGTATTTT
>TRBJ1-6|few|NA|TRBV6-1|16
CASSQRRSSYNSPLHF
TGTGCCAGCAGCCAAAGACGGAGCTCCTATAATTCACCCCTCCACTTT
>TRBJ2-5|few|NA|TRBV7-9|13
CASSPVDLETQYF
TGTGCCAGCAGTCCCGTCGATTTAGAGACCCAGTACTTC
>TRBJ2-1|NA|NA|TRBV20-1|15
CSASVPGFDYNEQFF
TGCAGTGCTAGTGTACCAGGTTTCGATTACAATGAGCAGTTCTTC
>TRBJ2-7|NA|TRBD2|TRBV6-2/TRBV6-3|14
CASRKTSGRFEQYF
TGTGCCAGCAGAAAGACTAGCGGGAGGTTTGAGCAGTACTTC
>TRBJ2-2|NA|TRBD2|TRBV19|17
CASSNPRTSGNTGELFF
TGTGCCAGTAGTAACCCCAGGACTAGCGGAAACACCGGGGAGCTGTTTTTT
>TRBJ2-5|many|TRBD2|TRBV5-1|15
CVGEREGRRGETQYF
TGCGTAGGGGAGCGGGAGGGCCGAAGGGGAGAGACCCAGTACTTC
>TRBJ1-5|many|TRBD1|TRBV19|16
CASNAGTGGRNQPQHF
TGTGCCAGTAACGCCGGGACAGGGGGTCGGAATCAGCCCCAGCATTTT
>TRBJ2-3|NA|TRBD2|TRBV30|18
CAWSTPGGWGGSTDTQYF
TGTGCCTGGAGTACCCCCGGCGGTTGGGGGGGTAGCACAGATACGCAGTATTTT
>TRBJ2-7|medium-sized|TRBD1|TRBV27|14
CASSWGQGAGEQYF
TGTGCCAGCAGTTGGGGACAGGGGGCGGGGGAGCAGTACTTC